A selection of T cell receptor beta chains follows, all from one sample in a study of T-cell memory formation after mild COVID-19. One entry per CDR3 protein results from TCRdb running MiXCR on the 5' RACE reads. Among more than 110,000 distinct CDR3 sequences listed, roughly a quarter were seen once. Sample: PBMCs or a T cell subset sorted from them (not recorded which). The receptor set was obtained from an adult woman who had mild COVID-19 (a few samples of this study predate the infection). Cell type and time point are not known. Each CDR3 is given with its conserved first and last residue. A D gene is named only where the DNA matches it firmly. A row's size may be missing; if present it is once, few, many or a size class.

>few|-|TRBV9|TRBJ2-5
TGTGCCAGCAGCGTAACAGGGATCCAAGAGACCCAGTACTTC
CASSVTGIQETQYF
>few|-|TRBV12-3/TRBV12-4|TRBJ2-2
TGTGCCAGCGGGGTGGCCGACACGGGGGAGCTGTTTTTT
CASGVADTGELFF
>few|TRBD2|TRBV4-1|TRBJ2-7
TGCGCCAGCAGCAAAGGATCCTTAAGCGGGGACTACGAGCAGTACTTC
CASSKGSLSGDYEQYF
>-|-|TRBV9|TRBJ1-6
TGTGCCAGCACGGATGGTAGGGGGGCCTATTCACCCCTCCACTTT
CASTDGRGAYSPLHF
>-|TRBD2|TRBV7-6|TRBJ2-1
TGTGCCAGCAGCTTAGTCCCTACTAGCGGGGGGAATGAGCAGTTCTTC
CASSLVPTSGGNEQFF
>-|-|TRBV27|TRBJ2-5
TGTGCCAGCAGTTTATTAGGACAGCAAGAGACCCAGTACTTC
CASSLLGQQETQYF
>-|-|TRBV4-3|TRBJ2-7
TGCGCCAGCAGCCAAGTCTACGGGGGTCGGTCCTACGAGCAGTACTTC
CASSQVYGGRSYEQYF
>few|-|TRBV4-1|TRBJ2-5
TGCGCCAGCAGCCAAGCAGAGTGGGGGGCGGAGACCCAGTACTTC
CASSQAEWGAETQYF
>-|-|TRBV3-1|TRBJ2-7
TGTGCCAGCAGCCACCCGGACACTCGCGAGCAGTACTTC
CASSHPDTREQYF
>few|-|TRBV12-3/TRBV12-4|TRBJ2-2
TGTGCCAGCAGTCTCCGAGCAGGGGCCAACACCGGGGAGCTGTTTTTT
CASSLRAGANTGELFF
>-|-|TRBV4-1|TRBJ1-2
TGCGCCAGCAGCGACCAGGGGTCCCCCTGGAGCTACACCTTC
CASSDQGSPWSYTF
>-|TRBD1|TRBV5-1|TRBJ2-2
TGCGCCAGCAGCAAGGAAGGGGGCCGAACCGGGGAGCTGTTTTTT
CASSKEGGRTGELFF